The 8 T cell receptor beta chains presented below share a single source sample, sequenced in a study of cytomegalovirus exposure and HLA in healthy donors. PCR involved 60 Vbeta and 13 Jbeta primers. Sequencing used immunoSEQ multiplex PCR; TCRdb keeps in-frame clones, though not all of them. The profile shows about 99,000 clones, around 73% of them singletons. Sequencing was performed on PBMCs. All receptors derive from a man between 40 and 49 years old in good health and CMV-seronegative.

The rearrangement links TRBV10-1 to TRBJ2-5; D perhaps matches TRBD2 (5 bases). This CDR3 is built from 13 residues. The germline gives CDR1 WNHNN, CDR2 SYGVQD (reference sequence). Trimming pared 4 bases from V and 0 bases from J, leaving 6 bases between. The CDR3 is CASSAGNQETQYF. The CDR3 DNA is TGCGCCAGCAGTGCCGGGAACCAAGAGACCCAGTACTTC.

V gene TRBV11-2 combines with J gene TRBJ2-7; a possible D gene is TRBD2 (6 bases). Trimming left V 1 base short and J 1 base short, with 23 bases between. CDR3 length: 19 amino acids. Per the germline V gene, CDR1 is SGHAT and CDR2 is FQNNGV. CDR3 in DNA: TGTGCCAGCAGCTTAGGGTGGGGAGGAAGGGGAACCTGGTCCTACGAGCAGTACTTC. Residues: CASSLGWGGRGTWSYEQYF.

This clone was counted once. This chain connects TRBV28 to TRBJ2-7; a possible D gene is TRBD2 (6 bases). The CDR3 spans 14 residues. V was clipped by 5 bases and J by 4 bases, with 15 bases between them. Germline CDR1 MDHEN, CDR2 SYDVKM. In DNA form, the CDR3 reads TGTGCCAGCAGTCCTGCCGGGGGTCGATACGAGCAGTACTTC. It is translated as CASSPAGGRYEQYF. The full variable domain, its missing parts supplied by reference TRBV28 and TRBJ2-7, is DVKVTQSSRYLVKRTGEKVFLECVQDMDHENMFWYRQDPGLGLRLIYFSYDVKMKEKGDIPEGYSVSREKKERFSLILESASTNQTSMYLCASSPAGGRYEQYFGPGTRLTVT.

The chain links TRBV18 to TRBJ2-2; 9 bases agree with TRBD2. CDR1 KGHSH and CDR2 LQKENI come from the germline V gene. The CDR3 has 17 amino acids. V shed 2 bases, J shed 4 bases, and the junction held 8 bases outside the gene matches. The CDR3 protein is CASSPDQRGALTGELFF. The CDR3 bases are TGTGCCAGCTCACCAGATCAGCGGGGGGCCCTCACCGGGGAGCTGTTTTTT.

This sequence joins TRBV10-3 and TRBJ2-2; tentatively, D is TRBD2 (7 bases). V lost 4 bases and J 2 bases, leaving 14 bases between the germline ends. Germline CDR1 ENHRY, CDR2 SYGVKD. This CDR3 spans 16 amino acids. CDR3 sequence: CAISGGRGRNTGELFF. DNA for the CDR3: TGTGCCATCAGTGGGGGGAGGGGGAGAAACACCGGGGAGCTGTTTTTT.

The chain has TRBV29-1 and TRBJ1-1, with TRBD1 matching over 9 bases. CDR3 length equals 14 residues. Trimming cost V 5 bases and J 11 bases; bases outside gene matches: 15. CDR1 is SQVTM and CDR2 is ANQGSEA in the germline V gene. CDR3 in DNA: TGCAGCGTTTACGAACCGGGACAGGGTAACTGGGCTTTCTTT. It encodes CSVYEPGQGNWAFF.

The chain couples TRBV27 to TRBJ2-1, with 7 bases aligning to TRBD2. CDR1 is MNHEY, CDR2 SMNVEV, per germline (reference sequence). The CDR3 is 15 residues long. V lost 5 bases, J lost 6 bases, and 10 bases stayed unmatched. This CDR3 is CASSGGSGLGNEQFF. For the CDR3, the DNA is TGTGCCAGCAGTGGAGGATCTGGACTAGGCAATGAGCAGTTCTTC.

The chain is built from TRBV5-1 and TRBJ1-1; D possibly corresponds to TRBD1 (5 bases). Trimming took off 1 base at V and 5 bases at J, with 6 bases between the two ends. The CDR3 loop spans 12 amino acids. Germline CDR1 is SGHRS and CDR2 is YFSETQ. For the CDR3, the DNA is TGCGCCAGCAGCTTGAAGGGGACTGAAGCTTTCTTT. Translated, it gives CASSLKGTEAFF.